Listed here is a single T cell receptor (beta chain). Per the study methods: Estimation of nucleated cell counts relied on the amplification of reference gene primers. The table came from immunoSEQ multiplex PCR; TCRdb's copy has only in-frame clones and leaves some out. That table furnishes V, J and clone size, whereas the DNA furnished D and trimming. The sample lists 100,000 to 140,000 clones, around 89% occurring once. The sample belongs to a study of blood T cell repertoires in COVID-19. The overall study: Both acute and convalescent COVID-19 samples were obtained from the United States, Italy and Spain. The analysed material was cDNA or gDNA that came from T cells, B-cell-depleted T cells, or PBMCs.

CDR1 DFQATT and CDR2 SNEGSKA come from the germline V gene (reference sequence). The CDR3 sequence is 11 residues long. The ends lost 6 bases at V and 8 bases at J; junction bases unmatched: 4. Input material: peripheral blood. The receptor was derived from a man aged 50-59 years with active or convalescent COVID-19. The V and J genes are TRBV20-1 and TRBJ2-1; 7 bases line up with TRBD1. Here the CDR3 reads CSAADRDEQFF. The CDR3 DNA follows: TGCAGTGCCGCAGACAGGGATGAGCAGTTCTTC.